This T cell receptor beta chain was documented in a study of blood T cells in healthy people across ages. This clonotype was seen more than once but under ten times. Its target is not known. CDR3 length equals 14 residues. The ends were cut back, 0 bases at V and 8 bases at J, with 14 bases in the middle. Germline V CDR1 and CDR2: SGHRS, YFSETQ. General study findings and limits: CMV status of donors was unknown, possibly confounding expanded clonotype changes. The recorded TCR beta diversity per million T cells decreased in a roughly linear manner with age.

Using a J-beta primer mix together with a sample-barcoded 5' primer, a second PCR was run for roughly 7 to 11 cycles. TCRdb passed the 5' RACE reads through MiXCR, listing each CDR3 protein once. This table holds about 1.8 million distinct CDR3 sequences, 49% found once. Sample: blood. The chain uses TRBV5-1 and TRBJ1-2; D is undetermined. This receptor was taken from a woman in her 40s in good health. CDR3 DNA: TGCGCCAGCAGCTTGGTGGTGGGAGGAGGCGGCTACACCTTC. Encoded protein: CASSLVVGGGGYTF.